Each of the 9 T cell receptor beta chains below was sequenced from the same sample in a study of blood T cells in healthy people across ages. The use of a sample-barcoded 5' primer and a J-beta primer mix characterized a second PCR of about 6 to 11 cycles. TCRdb independently ran MiXCR on the 5' RACE reads; one entry per CDR3 protein. The sample lists a few hundred thousand distinct CDR3 sequences, about 52% seen once, with approximately 51% in the top ten. Source material: blood. The receptors were gathered from a man aged 60-69 years in good health.

This clonotype was recorded at least ten times. The chain combines TRBV11-2 with TRBJ2-1; a weak D match, TRBD1 (6 bases). With 4 bases removed from V and 4 bases from J, the gap between germline ends came to 8 bases. Per germline, CDR1 SGHAT and CDR2 FQNNGV. The CDR3 has 13 amino acids. The DNA of the CDR3 is TGTGCCAGCAGCTCAGGGGCTTACAATGAGCAGTTCTTC. Its translation: CASSSGAYNEQFF.

This clonotype has a single count. This sequence joins TRBV11-2 and TRBJ1-2; D might be TRBD1 (6 bases). The CDR3 length is 15 residues. The V gene's germline CDR1 is SGHAT and CDR2 FQNNGV. The ends were cut back, 4 bases at V and 3 bases at J, with 15 bases in the middle. The CDR3 here is CASSSPGTSDYGYTF. The CDR3 region has the DNA TGTGCCAGCAGCTCCCCCGGGACATCGGACTATGGCTACACCTTC.

The count of this clonotype is one. This rearrangement joins TRBV20-1 to TRBJ2-7; D gene uncertain. Between the trimmed V and J ends, which lost 1 base and 3 bases, there was a span of 10 bases. Germline V gene lookup returns CDR1 DFQATT and CDR2 SNEGSKA (reference sequence). The CDR3 spans 13 residues. The CDR3: CSARGVRFYEQYF. CDR3 DNA sequence: TGCAGTGCTAGAGGGGTGCGGTTCTACGAGCAGTACTTC.

The V call is TRBV25-1, the J call TRBJ2-3; D possibly matches TRBD1 or TRBD2 (5 bases each). This CDR3 comprises 18 residues. The V gene's germline CDR1 is MGHDK and CDR2 SYGVNS. Trimming pared 3 bases from V and 1 base from J, leaving 20 bases between. CDR3 loop: CASSDPSPRDGRTDTQYF. The DNA for the CDR3 is TGTGCCAGCAGTGACCCTTCCCCCCGGGACGGCCGCACAGATACGCAGTATTTT. The variable domain in full, with the rest retrieved from reference TRBV25-1 and TRBJ2-3, is EADIYQTPRYLVIGTGKKITLECSQTMGHDKMYWYQQDPGMELHLIHYSYGVNSTEKGDLSSESTVSRIRTEHFPLTLESARPSHTSQYLCASSDPSPRDGRTDTQYFGPGTRLTVL.

The chain is built from TRBV12-5 and TRBJ2-7; TRBD2 matches 15 bases. Trimming cost V 8 bases and J 4 bases; bases outside gene matches: 9. Germline lookup yields CDR1 LGHNT and CDR2 FRNRAP. The CDR3 has 16 residues. CDR3 residues: CASSRGLAGGGYEQYF. CDR3 DNA: TGTGCTAGTTCAAGGGGACTAGCGGGGGGAGGTTACGAGCAGTACTTC.

This clonotype occurred a few times. This sequence joins TRBV6-5 and TRBJ2-5; 10 bases align to TRBD1. The J call may be wrong; the DNA end is better matched by TRBJ2-7. The CDR3 runs 14 residues. CDR1 and CDR2 from the germline V gene are MNHEY and SVGAGI. CDR3 in DNA: TGTGCCAGCAGTTCCGGGACAGGGGAAGCCGAGCAGTACTTC. It encodes CASSSGTGEAEQYF.

In this sample, this clonotype turned up once. This chain links TRBV28 with TRBJ1-1; TRBD1 aligns across 10 bases. Trimming took 3 bases from V and 9 from J; bases not matched to a gene: 10. Looked up from germline, CDR1 is MDHEN and CDR2 is SYDVKM. The CDR3 runs to 15 residues. The CDR3 bases are TGTGCCAGCAGTTTGGGCGTCGGGGGACAGGGGAAAGCTTTCTTT. Its translation: CASSLGVGGQGKAFF.

V gene TRBV30 combines with J gene TRBJ1-1; TRBD1 aligns across 9 bases. This CDR3 has 14 amino acids. Germline CDR1 reads GTSNPN; CDR2 reads SVGIG (reference sequence). With V trimmed by 2 bases and J by 3 bases, 4 bases remained unmatched. The CDR3 DNA follows: TGTGCCTGGAGTTTGGGACAGGGTTACACTGAAGCTTTCTTT. Translating it yields CAWSLGQGYTEAFF.

The rearrangement uses TRBV6-2 or TRBV6-3 and TRBJ2-3; weak D call: TRBD2 (7 bases). Germline V lookup: CDR1 MNHEY, CDR2 SVGEGT. The CDR3 has 13 amino acids. Trimming took 6 bases from V and 10 from J, leaving 17 bases between them. The CDR3 DNA reads as TGTGCCAGCAGCTCCCACACGGGGGGCGCGCAGTATTTT. The encoded protein is CASSSHTGGAQYF.